This is a list of T cell receptor beta chains from one sample in a study of blood T cell repertoires in COVID-19. Here immunoSEQ multiplex PCR was the method, and the copy in TCRdb shows in-frame clones only, minus some. This table holds about 190,000 clones, around 82% found once. The sample taken for sequencing was PBMCs or T cells enriched from blood (not recorded which). These TCRs come from a woman in her sixties or seventies with acute COVID-19. CDR3s leave out the opening cysteine and the closing phenylalanine or tryptophan.

J gene | V gene | CDR3 protein
TRBJ1-3 | TRBV29-1 | SVDTGDTGNTIY
TRBJ2-7 | TRBV30 | AWSVIHPYEQY
TRBJ2-6 | TRBV9 | ASSATGGGGANVLT
TRBJ1-2 | TRBV7-6 | ASSLAGGSDGYT
TRBJ2-1 | TRBV21-1 | ASSKEIVGLAGGLEQF
TRBJ1-1 | TRBV6-2/TRBV6-3 | ASSYSKRLRGGNTEAF
TRBJ1-1 | TRBV29-1 | SVGGERDLTEAF
TRBJ2-2 | TRBV11-2 | ASSLERLVGRSAGELF
TRBJ2-3 | TRBV2 | ASSEIADTQY
TRBJ2-2 | TRBV10-2 | ASVPSPADANTGELF
TRBJ2-7 | TRBV7-2 | ASSLAIDRVYEQY
TRBJ1-5 | TRBV7-2 | ASRRGQINQPQH
TRBJ2-7 | TRBV19 | ASCTSGSYEQY
TRBJ2-2 | TRBV7-2 | ASSQPGQGVGRELF
TRBJ1-2 | TRBV30 | ACPGTTNYGYT
TRBJ2-1 | TRBV19 | ASSAPPGQGIPF
TRBJ1-5 | TRBV5-1 | ASSPGQGNQPQH
TRBJ1-4 | TRBV29-1 | SVRAGTGDVKLF
TRBJ1-2 | TRBV2 | ASSQGGGGAYGYT
TRBJ1-3 | TRBV6-5 | ASSSVVSGNTIY
TRBJ2-2 | TRBV5-6 | ASSRGAGELF
TRBJ2-6 | TRBV9 | ASSGWSPGANVLT
TRBJ2-3 | TRBV24-1 | ATSEPGGPDTQY
TRBJ2-3 | TRBV9 | ASSVGGSRGDTQY
TRBJ2-7 | TRBV27 | ASSLTDSVYEQY
TRBJ2-5 | TRBV6-2/TRBV6-3 | ASSPANGLARAETQY
TRBJ1-2 | TRBV6-5 | ASSYGDRDYGYT
TRBJ1-1 | TRBV29-1 | SSIRGANTEAF
TRBJ1-2 | TRBV27 | ASSHLGRNYGYT
TRBJ1-4 | TRBV19 | ASSISGYLF
TRBJ1-5 | TRBV3-1/TRBV3-2 | ASSQDTTINQPQH
TRBJ2-1 | TRBV9 | ASSVVGGALNEQF
TRBJ1-5 | TRBV19 | ASSIEHPYQPQH
TRBJ2-3 | TRBV4-3 | ASSQNSGGAKDTQY
TRBJ1-1 | TRBV6-5 | ASSYSNRGRTEAF
TRBJ2-5 | TRBV18 | ASSPVRDRQETQY
TRBJ2-2 | TRBV4-2 | ASSRLTGTSGRAHGELF
TRBJ2-3 | TRBV5-1 | ASSPGGLRTDTQY
TRBJ1-4 | TRBV11-2 | ASSQGAWEKLF
TRBJ1-5 | TRBV19 | ASSSTQGQPQH
TRBJ2-7 | TRBV11-2 | ASSPIKRLAHSYEQY
TRBJ2-2 | TRBV30 | AWSPGLAGVGELF
TRBJ1-1 | TRBV19 | ASKELGLDTEAF
TRBJ2-5 | TRBV3-1/TRBV3-2 | ASALAGGGETQY
TRBJ2-1 | TRBV30 | AWNTGTSYNEQF
TRBJ1-1 | TRBV9 | ASSVAMTDREAF
TRBJ2-2 | TRBV15 | ATSSPRRSGELF
TRBJ2-3 | TRBV7-2 | ATTGLAGALRGDTQY